The 22 T cell receptor beta chains reported below all come from one sample, sequenced in a study of cytomegalovirus exposure and HLA in healthy donors. PCR employed 60 Vbeta and 13 Jbeta primers. This table comes from immunoSEQ multiplex PCR, and its TCRdb copy is limited to in-frame clones, with some not included. The sample carries roughly 200,000 clones, 70% to 80% recorded once. Specimen: PBMCs. These receptors all stem from a man aged 60 to 75 in good health and CMV-seronegative.

J is TRBJ2-7 and V is TRBV5-1; 9 positions agree with TRBD1. CDR3 length: 15 amino acids. Trimming cost V 4 bases and J 7 bases; bases outside gene matches: 12. CDR1 is SGHRS, CDR2 YFSETQ, per germline. The CDR3 loop reads CASSPGTGIRREQYF. CDR3 sequence (DNA): TGCGCCAGCAGCCCCGGGACAGGGATTAGGCGGGAGCAGTACTTC.

V and J are TRBV30 and TRBJ1-3; D ambiguous. The germline CDR1 and CDR2 sequences are GTSNPN and SVGIG (reference sequence). The CDR3 consists of 13 residues. V was pared by 5 bases and J by 0 bases, with 8 bases between. The CDR3 DNA reads TGTGCCTGGGACGGACTCTCTGGAAACACCATATATTTT. As protein: CAWDGLSGNTIYF.

The chain links TRBV16 to TRBJ2-1, with a tentative D call TRBD1 (5 bases). The V end lost 0 bases, the J end lost 12 bases, and 21 bases lay between the germline ends. CDR3 length: 16 amino acids. Germline CDR1 reads KGHSY; CDR2 reads FQNENV. The CDR3 bases are TGTGCCAGCAGCCAATCGGGGCTAGTACCCACAGAACGGCAGTTCTTC. Its translation: CASSQSGLVPTERQFF.

The CDR3 protein is CASSLSQTSSRSYNEQFF. The CDR3 DNA sequence: TGTGCCAGCAGTTTATCCCAGACTAGCAGCAGATCCTACAATGAGCAGTTCTTC. The rearrangement links TRBV27 to TRBJ2-1; 7 nucleotides agree with TRBD2. Germline CDR1 MNHEY, CDR2 SMNVEV (reference sequence). CDR3 length: 18 amino acids. With 0 bases clipped from V and 1 base from J, the junction kept 9 bases outside the gene matches.

The chain combines TRBV11-2 with TRBJ1-4; 9 nucleotides agree with TRBD1. Germline CDR1 reads SGHAT; CDR2 reads FQNNGV. Trimming cost V 2 bases and J 8 bases; bases outside gene matches: 6. The CDR3 is 15 residues long. CDR3 sequence (DNA): TGTGCCAGCAGCTTAAGGACAGGGGTCGCCGAAAAACTGTTTTTT. This codes for CASSLRTGVAEKLFF.

The CDR3 protein is CASSAGADYGYTF. In DNA, the CDR3 is TGTGCCAGCAGTGCAGGGGCAGACTATGGCTACACCTTC. The chain recombines TRBV2 with TRBJ1-2; tentative D call: TRBD1 (6 bases). The length of the CDR3 is 13 residues. Germline V gene lookup returns CDR1 SNHLY and CDR2 FYNNEI. Trimming left V 4 bases short and J 3 bases short, with 9 bases between.

The chain uses TRBV6-5 and TRBJ2-1, with TRBD2 matching over 11 bases. The J segment lost 4 bases and the V segment lost 4 bases, leaving 6 bases of the junction unmatched. The CDR3 consists of 16 residues. Germline V CDR1 and CDR2: MNHEY, SVGAGI. The DNA of the CDR3 is TGTGCCAGCAGTTCCATAGCGGGAGGGAGTTACAATGAGCAGTTCTTC. Translated, it gives CASSSIAGGSYNEQFF.

This sequence joins TRBV25-1 and TRBJ1-5; no reliable D call. Deletions cut 6 bases from V and 5 bases from J, with 8 bases between. The length of the CDR3 is 12 residues. CDR1 is MGHDK, CDR2 SYGVNS, per germline. As DNA, the CDR3 is TGTGCCAGCAGCGGGCGGGATCAGCCCCAGCATTTT. It specifies CASSGRDQPQHF.

The genes are TRBV9 and TRBJ2-3; a possible D gene is TRBD2 (5 bases). This CDR3 contains 17 residues. The ends were cut back, 4 bases at V and 0 bases at J, with 18 bases in the middle. The germline V gene encodes CDR1 SGDLS and CDR2 YYNGEE. This CDR3 reads CASSRGSSRASTDTQYF. The CDR3 nucleotides read TGTGCCAGCAGCCGAGGGTCGAGCCGAGCTAGCACAGATACGCAGTATTTT.

This clone was seen a handful of times. This sequence joins TRBV19 and TRBJ2-2; 8 positions match TRBD1. V lost 4 bases to trimming and J lost 0 bases; unmatched junction nucleotides: 10. This CDR3 is 18 amino acids long. CDR1 is LNHDA, CDR2 SQIVND, per germline (reference sequence). The chain's CDR3 is CASSTDRGSPANTGELFF. Here the CDR3 DNA reads TGTGCCAGTAGTACCGACAGGGGCTCCCCCGCGAACACCGGGGAGCTGTTTTTT.

The chain uses TRBV30 and TRBJ2-7, with 7 bases matching TRBD1. This CDR3 contains 14 residues. V shed 4 bases and J 1 base; nucleotides not matched to a gene: 7. Germline values: CDR1 GTSNPN, CDR2 SVGIG (reference sequence). In DNA form, the CDR3 reads TGTGCCTGGACCGGCGGCAGGGGGTCCTACGAGCAGTACTTC. Protein sequence: CAWTGGRGSYEQYF.

The J gene is TRBJ1-2, the V gene TRBV7-2; 7 nucleotides line up with TRBD1. Germline CDR1 SGHTA, CDR2 FQGNSA. CDR3 length: 15 residues. V gave up 5 bases and J gave up 6 bases; unmatched junction bases: 12. The CDR3: CASSAHRQGGHGYTF. The CDR3 nucleotides are TGTGCCAGCAGCGCCCACCGACAGGGCGGACATGGCTACACCTTC.

V is TRBV19 and J is TRBJ1-1, with D perhaps TRBD1 (6 bases). Trimming took 2 bases from V and 2 from J, leaving 9 bases between them. The germline V gene has CDR1 LNHDA and CDR2 SQIVND (reference sequence). This CDR3 is 14 amino acids long. The CDR3, as DNA: TGTGCCAGTAGTATAACGGGGGGCAACACTGAAGCTTTCTTT. Its translation: CASSITGGNTEAFF.

This chain connects TRBV25-1 to TRBJ1-2; no firm D call. CDR1 MGHDK and CDR2 SYGVNS come from the germline V gene. V dropped 7 bases and J dropped 5 bases, with 14 bases sitting between them. This CDR3 spans 13 amino acids. CDR3 sequence: CASTSGPGYGYTF. CDR3 bases: TGTGCCAGCACCTCGGGCCCGGGGTATGGCTACACCTTC.

This sequence joins TRBV6-6 and TRBJ1-2; D is undetermined. The CDR3 totals 14 residues. V lost 0 bases and J 6 bases, leaving 11 bases between the germline ends. Germline CDR1 and CDR2: MNHNY and SVGAGI (reference sequence). CDR3 coding DNA: TGTGCCAGCAGTTACTCAAGGGAGTCAGATGGCTACACCTTC. It is translated as CASSYSRESDGYTF.

This chain uses TRBV7-2 with TRBJ2-1; 8 positions match TRBD2. The CDR3 covers 16 residues. Germline CDR1 is SGHTA and CDR2 is FQGNSA. V dropped 2 bases and J dropped 5; count of bases not matched to a gene: 8. CDR3 in DNA: TGTGCCAGCAGCTTAATTGGGACTAGAGGCAACAATGAGCAGTTCTTC. This sequence encodes CASSLIGTRGNNEQFF. The variable domain in full, with the rest retrieved from reference TRBV7-2 and TRBJ2-1, is GAGVSQSPSNKVTEKGKDVELRCDPISGHTALYWYRQSLGQGLEFLIYFQGNSAPDKSGLPSDRFSAERTGGSVSTLTIQRTQQEDSAVYLCASSLIGTRGNNEQFFGPGTRLTVL.

The chain links TRBV11-1 to TRBJ2-1; TRBD2 matches 13 bases. Germline CDR1 reads SGHAT; CDR2 reads FQDESV (reference sequence). V was pared by 5 bases and J by 7 bases, with 8 bases of the junction left unmatched. There are 16 residues in the CDR3. The CDR3 is CASSPRLAGGMNEQFF. In DNA form, the CDR3 reads TGTGCCAGCAGCCCTAGACTAGCGGGGGGAATGAATGAGCAGTTCTTC.

The gene calls are TRBV11-2 and TRBJ1-4; 11 bases fit TRBD1. The CDR3 spans 15 residues. With V trimmed by 5 bases and J by 5 bases, 4 bases remained unmatched. Germline lookup yields CDR1 SGHAT and CDR2 FQNNGV. DNA of the CDR3: TGTGCCAGCAGCCTGGACAGGGGGCTAAATGAAAAACTGTTTTTT. Encoded protein: CASSLDRGLNEKLFF.

V gene TRBV27 combines with J gene TRBJ1-1, with 9 bases lining up with TRBD1. Germline CDR1 MNHEY, CDR2 SMNVEV (reference sequence). The CDR3 spans 13 residues. With V trimmed by 10 bases and J by 3 bases, 6 bases remained unmatched. CDR3 nucleotides: TGTGCCACCCAAAGGGACAGGGACACTGAAGCTTTCTTT. The encoded protein is CATQRDRDTEAFF.

The J gene is TRBJ2-5, the V gene TRBV6-1, with 9 bases aligning to TRBD1. The CDR3 is 13 amino acids. Germline V gives CDR1 MNHNS, CDR2 SASEGT. The V segment lost 5 bases and the J segment 3 bases; nucleotides outside the gene matches: 1. The CDR3 DNA sequence: TGTGCCAGCAGTTGGACAGGGGAAGAGACCCAGTACTTC. This gives the protein CASSWTGEETQYF.

The chain recombines TRBV30 with TRBJ1-1; D gene ambiguous. V was pared by 3 bases and J by 0 bases, with 8 bases between. CDR3 length: 13 residues. The V gene's germline CDR1 is GTSNPN and CDR2 SVGIG (reference sequence). The DNA for the CDR3 is TGTGCCTGGAGCGTACAGTTGAACACTGAAGCTTTCTTT. Encoded protein: CAWSVQLNTEAFF.

The chain has TRBV5-1 and TRBJ2-3; the match to TRBD1 covers 9 bases. The trim removed 0 bases at V and 2 bases at J, leaving 10 bases unmatched. Germline CDR1 SGHRS, CDR2 YFSETQ. This CDR3 spans 18 amino acids. This chain's CDR3 is CASSLGSGTGWFTDTQYF. In nucleotides, the CDR3 is TGCGCCAGCAGCTTGGGATCCGGGACAGGGTGGTTCACAGATACGCAGTATTTT. The full variable domain, its missing parts supplied by reference TRBV5-1 and TRBJ2-3, is KAGVTQTPRYLIKTRGQQVTLSCSPISGHRSVSWYQQTPGQGLQFLFEYFSETQRNKGNFPGRFSGRQFSNSRSEMNVSTLELGDSALYLCASSLGSGTGWFTDTQYFGPGTRLTVL.